The clone carrying this T cell receptor beta chain showed up many times. What it binds is not known. The V gene's germline CDR1 is MNHEY and CDR2 SMNVEV (reference sequence). This CDR3 contains 15 residues. V shed 5 bases, J shed 1 base, and the junction held 3 bases outside the gene matches. TCR alpha and beta CDR3 regions were amplified from RNA using iRepertoire nested multiplex PCR. For one-step reverse transcription and amplification, about 90-400 ng of tissue mRNA or PBMC total RNA was used. TCRdb re-called the multiplex PCR reads through MiXCR, storing one row per CDR3 protein. The table has around 99,000 distinct CDR3 sequences, around 25% seen once. This entry belongs to a study of glioma-infiltrating T cells. Whole-study findings and limits: Non-neoplastic patients had below-expected tissue-blood divergence, while all gliomas exceeded expectation. CDR3 overlap between tissue and blood was very small.

Sequencing used glioma tissue, nonneoplastic brain tissue, or PBMCs (not recorded which). This chain uses TRBV27 with TRBJ1-5; 9 bases are a match to TRBD1. The clonotype was recovered from a human donor with low-grade glioma or glioblastoma, undergoing nonglioma brain surgery, or in good health (not recorded which). CDR3 sequence (DNA): TGTGCCAGCAGTCCGGGACAGGGAAGCAATCAGCCCCAGCATTTT. As protein: CASSPGQGSNQPQHF.